This TCR beta chain was sequenced in a study of T-cell reconstitution after alpha-beta-depleted transplantation in children. Notes on the study in general: By one year post-transplant, T-cell counts and diversity largely arose from T cells that were newly produced. Reportedly, roughly two months post-transplant, alpha-beta T cells arose from several hundred expanded graft clones.

As for this clonotype: Antigen: not known.

Preparation of the TCRbeta library used unique molecular identifiers. TCRdb processed the PCR reads anew with MiXCR; each CDR3 protein has one entry. Here the sample spans 780,000 or so distinct CDR3 sequences, about 15% being singletons. The specimen was PBMCs, mostly from graft donor cells, collected 360 days after TCRalphabeta/CD19-depleted stem cell transplant. The clonotype was recovered from a male patient aged 5 to 17 who had a stem cell transplant for acute lymphoblastic leukemia, so the T cells may come from the graft donor.

The CDR3 sequence is CASSWDRGYSNQPQHF. CDR3 DNA: TGTGCCAGCAGTTGGGACAGGGGGTATAGCAATCAGCCCCAGCATTTT. V gene TRBV2 combines with J gene TRBJ1-5; 11 bases align to TRBD1. Per germline, CDR1 SNHLY and CDR2 FYNNEI. The junction had 3 bases not matched to a gene; V was cut back by 5 bases and J by 0 bases. The CDR3 loop spans 16 amino acids.